This TCR beta chain comes out of a study of T-cell reconstitution after alpha-beta-depleted transplantation in children. V lost 0 bases to trimming and J lost 12 bases; unmatched junction nucleotides: 7. This CDR3 is built from 14 residues. Germline V gene lookup returns CDR1 KGHSH and CDR2 LQKENI. Unique molecular identifiers tagged the TCRbeta library. TCRdb reanalysed the PCR reads using MiXCR and keeps one entry per CDR3 protein. Here the sample spans over 70,000 distinct CDR3 sequences, over 9% being singletons. Sequences were derived from PBMCs from the stem cell graft donor, sampled from the stem cell graft. The chain has TRBV18 and TRBJ2-3; 9 bases agree with TRBD2. The receptor was isolated from a human donor who donated a stem cell graft to a child with inherited bone marrow failure. CDR3 DNA sequence: TGTGCCAGCTCACCACCTTCGGGACTAGCTATCCAGTATTTT. Translating it yields CASSPPSGLAIQYF.